These T cell receptor beta chains were read from a single sample in a study of OX40 agonist ivuxolimab in advanced cancers. Libraries were prepared by immunoSEQ multiplex PCR; TCRdb keeps only in-frame clonotypes and omits some of them. The table lists 50,000 or so clones, almost 80% of them singletons. Specimen: CD4+ or CD8+ T cells sorted from blood, collected in a trial of the OX40 agonist ivuxolimab. These receptors were obtained from an adult with an advanced solid tumor such as melanoma, head and neck, liver or kidney cancer. Both conserved end residues are part of each CDR3. D genes are given only for firm matches.

>TRBJ1-5|TRBD1|TRBV6-1
CASHRGEDQPQHF
>TRBJ1-2|NA|TRBV9
CASSVALSNYGYTF
>TRBJ2-1|TRBD2|TRBV10-3
CAISGLLAGVDEQFF
>TRBJ2-1|TRBD2|TRBV7-2
CASSPSGTHNEQFF
>TRBJ2-7|NA|TRBV28
CASRPPDSFSYEQYF
>TRBJ1-1|NA|TRBV6-5
CASSYGGTEAFF
>TRBJ2-7|NA|TRBV11-1
CASSLGGRGYEQYF
>TRBJ2-7|TRBD2|TRBV2
CASSEGSSGTYEQYF
>TRBJ2-3|TRBD2|TRBV19
CASSIGGSGSSTDTQYF
>TRBJ2-5|NA|TRBV7-7
CASSFRQGWKETQYF
>TRBJ1-4|TRBD1|TRBV4-3
CASSQDYRLVDRGREKLFF
>TRBJ1-6|NA|TRBV7-9
CASSLGGLSGGSPLHF
>TRBJ2-3|TRBD2|TRBV5-6
CASSPGLAGATSTDTQYF
>TRBJ2-7|TRBD1|TRBV2
CASSLTGGRSYEQYF
>TRBJ2-7|NA|TRBV9
CASSVGQAGSYEQYF
>NA|NA|TRBV30
CAWSVGSGHEQYF
>TRBJ1-1|NA|TRBV28
CASSFEGYTEAFF
>TRBJ1-1|NA|TRBV7-9
CASSSGGLEAFF
>TRBJ2-2|TRBD2|TRBV2
CASLALAGGGGELFF
>TRBJ2-3|NA|TRBV30
CAWSRWDTQYF
>TRBJ1-1|NA|TRBV18
CASSPEGRTEAFF
>TRBJ2-2|TRBD2|TRBV19
CASSIGAGAGELFF
>TRBJ2-7|NA|TRBV28
CASTRGSYGQYF